This TCR beta chain originates from a study of human T cells and chemical hapten exposure. TCRdb recomputed calls from the RACE reads with MiXCR, one row per CDR3 protein. Among some 94,000 distinct CDR3 sequences, about an eighth were seen once, and the ten largest hold roughly 2%. Time point given: patch test 1, 2 weeks after DPC sensitization. Treatment of the sample: therapeutic diphenylcyclopropenone sensitization with weekly scalp DPC. As for this clonotype: One end of the junction fails to match germline, which may point to a read error.

The sample consisted of whole blood, taken in connection with sensitization to the hapten diphenylcyclopropenone (DPC). The sequence came from a woman in her thirties or forties with alopecia areata. Some clones in this sample may be carry-over from other donors' samples.

The CDR3 nucleotides are TGTGTCAGTAGTATAACAGGCAGCAATGAGCAGTTCTTC. Protein: CVSSITGSNEQFF. The chain carries TRBV19 and TRBJ2-1, with D maybe TRBD1 (5 bases). This CDR3 contains 13 residues. Per the germline V gene, CDR1 is LNHDA and CDR2 is SQIVND (reference sequence). The complete variable domain, with remaining parts taken from reference TRBV19 and TRBJ2-1, reads DGGITQSPKYLFRKEGQNVTLSCEQNLNHDAMYWYRQDPGQGLRLIYYSQIVNDFQKGDIAEGYSVSREKKESFPLTVTSAQKNPTAFYLCVSSITGSNEQFFGPGTRLTVL.